This TCR beta chain appears in the sequencing data of a study of control samples from healthy donors and cancer patients. TCRdb's copy holds only in-frame clones and misses some; the assay was immunoSEQ multiplex PCR. The sample yields around 71,000 clones, around 87% seen once. This CDR3 has 14 amino acids. Trimming left V 5 bases short and J 1 base short, with 11 bases between. Per the germline V gene, CDR1 is LNHDA and CDR2 is SQIVND (reference sequence). The TCR comes from a woman aged 50 to 60 with head and neck cancer. The chain recombines TRBV19 with TRBJ1-1; no firm D call. Input material: PBMCs. The CDR3 region is CASSFRRENTEAFF. CDR3 nucleotides: TGTGCCAGTAGTTTTAGACGGGAGAACACTGAAGCTTTCTTT.